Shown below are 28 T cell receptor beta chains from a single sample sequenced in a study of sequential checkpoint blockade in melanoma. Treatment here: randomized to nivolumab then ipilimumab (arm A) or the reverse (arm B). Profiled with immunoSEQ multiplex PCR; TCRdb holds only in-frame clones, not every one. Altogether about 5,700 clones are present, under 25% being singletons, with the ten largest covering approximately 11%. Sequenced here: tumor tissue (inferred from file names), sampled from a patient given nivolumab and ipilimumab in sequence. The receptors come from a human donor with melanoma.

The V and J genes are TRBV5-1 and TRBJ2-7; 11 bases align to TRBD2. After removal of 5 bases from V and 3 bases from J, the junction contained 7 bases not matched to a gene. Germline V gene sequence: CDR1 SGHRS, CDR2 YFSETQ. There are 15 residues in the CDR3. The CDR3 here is CASRTGTSGNYEQYF. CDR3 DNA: TGCGCCAGCAGAACGGGGACTAGCGGTAACTACGAGCAGTACTTC.

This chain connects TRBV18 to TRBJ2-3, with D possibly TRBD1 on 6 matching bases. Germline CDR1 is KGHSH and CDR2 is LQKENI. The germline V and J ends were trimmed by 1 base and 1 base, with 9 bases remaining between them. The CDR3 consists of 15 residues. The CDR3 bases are TGTGCCAGCTCACCACTGGGGGCAGGCACAGATACGCAGTATTTT. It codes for CASSPLGAGTDTQYF.

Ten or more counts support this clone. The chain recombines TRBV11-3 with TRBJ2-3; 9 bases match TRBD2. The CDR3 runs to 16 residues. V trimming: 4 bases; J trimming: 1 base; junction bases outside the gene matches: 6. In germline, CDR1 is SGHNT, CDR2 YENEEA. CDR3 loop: CASSWRGGAGTDTQYF. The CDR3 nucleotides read TGTGCCAGCAGCTGGCGCGGGGGGGCGGGCACAGATACGCAGTATTTT.

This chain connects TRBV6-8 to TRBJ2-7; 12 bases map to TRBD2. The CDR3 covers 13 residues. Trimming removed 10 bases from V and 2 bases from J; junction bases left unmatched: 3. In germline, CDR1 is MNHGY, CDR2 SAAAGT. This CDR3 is CAIRLAGAYEQYF. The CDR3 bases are TGTGCCATCAGACTAGCGGGAGCCTACGAGCAGTACTTC.

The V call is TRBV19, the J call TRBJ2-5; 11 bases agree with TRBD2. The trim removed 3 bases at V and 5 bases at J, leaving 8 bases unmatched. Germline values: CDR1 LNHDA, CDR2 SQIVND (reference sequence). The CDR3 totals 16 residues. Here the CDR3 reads CASSIHLAGGSETQYF. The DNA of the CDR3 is TGTGCCAGTAGTATCCACCTAGCGGGGGGTTCGGAGACCCAGTACTTC.

The CDR3 DNA reads TGTGCCAGCAGACCCGATCCTGACGGCGAGCAGTACTTC. As protein: CASRPDPDGEQYF. This chain connects TRBV28 to TRBJ2-7; D is uncertain. The length of the CDR3 is 13 residues. Germline CDR1 MDHEN, CDR2 SYDVKM. Trimming removed 6 bases at V and 6 bases at J, with 15 bases between.

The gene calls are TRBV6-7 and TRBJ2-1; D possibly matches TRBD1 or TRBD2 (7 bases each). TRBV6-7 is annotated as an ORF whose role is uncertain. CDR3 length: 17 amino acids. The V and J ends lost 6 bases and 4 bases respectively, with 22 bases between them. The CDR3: CASRGIKGASGYNEQFF. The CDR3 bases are TGTGCCAGCAGGGGCATTAAGGGGGCTAGCGGATACAATGAGCAGTTCTTC.

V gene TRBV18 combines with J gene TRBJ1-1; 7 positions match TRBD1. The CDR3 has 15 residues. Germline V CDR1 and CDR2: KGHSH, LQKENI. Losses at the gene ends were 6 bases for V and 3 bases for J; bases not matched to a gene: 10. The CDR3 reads CASSSLPGGDTEAFF. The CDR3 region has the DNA TGTGCCAGCTCCTCACTGCCAGGGGGGGACACTGAAGCTTTCTTT.

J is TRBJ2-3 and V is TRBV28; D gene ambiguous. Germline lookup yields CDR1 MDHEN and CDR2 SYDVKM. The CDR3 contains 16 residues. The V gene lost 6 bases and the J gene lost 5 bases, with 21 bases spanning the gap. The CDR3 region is CASRAPGIQWGDTQYF. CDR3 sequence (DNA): TGTGCCAGCAGGGCACCCGGCATTCAATGGGGAGATACGCAGTATTTT.

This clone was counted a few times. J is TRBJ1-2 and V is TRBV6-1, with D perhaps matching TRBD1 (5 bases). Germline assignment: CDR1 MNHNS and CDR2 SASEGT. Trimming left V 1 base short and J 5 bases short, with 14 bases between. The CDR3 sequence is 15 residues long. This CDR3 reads CASSEVGTGKYGYTF. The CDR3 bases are TGTGCCAGCAGTGAAGTCGGAACAGGAAAATATGGCTACACCTTC.

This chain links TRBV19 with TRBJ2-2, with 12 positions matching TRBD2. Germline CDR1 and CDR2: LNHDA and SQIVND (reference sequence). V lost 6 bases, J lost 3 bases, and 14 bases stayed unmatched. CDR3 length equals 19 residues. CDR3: CASRKPRASGGADTGELFF. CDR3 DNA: TGTGCCAGTAGGAAACCTCGGGCTAGCGGGGGGGCGGACACCGGGGAGCTGTTTTTT.

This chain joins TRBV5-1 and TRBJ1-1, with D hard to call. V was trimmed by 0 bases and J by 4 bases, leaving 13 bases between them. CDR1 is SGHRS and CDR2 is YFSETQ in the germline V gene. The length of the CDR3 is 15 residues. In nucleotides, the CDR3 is TGCGCCAGCAGCTTGGGAGCCGGGAGCGCCACTGAAGCTTTCTTT. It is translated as CASSLGAGSATEAFF.

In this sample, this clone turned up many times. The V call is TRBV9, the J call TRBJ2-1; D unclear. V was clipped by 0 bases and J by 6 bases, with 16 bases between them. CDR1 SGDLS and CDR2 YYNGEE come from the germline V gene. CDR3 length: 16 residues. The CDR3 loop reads CASSVGSEGRGNEQFF. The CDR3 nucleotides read TGTGCCAGCAGCGTAGGCTCTGAAGGGCGAGGCAATGAGCAGTTCTTC.

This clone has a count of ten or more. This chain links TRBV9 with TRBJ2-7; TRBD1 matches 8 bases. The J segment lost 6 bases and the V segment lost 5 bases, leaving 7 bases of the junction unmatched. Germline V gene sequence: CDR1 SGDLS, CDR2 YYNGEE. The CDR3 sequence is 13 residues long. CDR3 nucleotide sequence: TGTGCCAGCAGTGACCGGACAGGGCGCGAGCAGTACTTC. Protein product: CASSDRTGREQYF.

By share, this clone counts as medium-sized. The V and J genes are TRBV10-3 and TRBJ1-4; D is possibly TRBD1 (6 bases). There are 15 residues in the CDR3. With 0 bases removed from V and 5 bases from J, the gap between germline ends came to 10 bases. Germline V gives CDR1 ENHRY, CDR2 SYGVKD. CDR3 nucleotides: TGTGCCATCAGTGAGTCTGGGGGGCCCAATGAAAAACTGTTTTTT. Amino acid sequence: CAISESGGPNEKLFF.

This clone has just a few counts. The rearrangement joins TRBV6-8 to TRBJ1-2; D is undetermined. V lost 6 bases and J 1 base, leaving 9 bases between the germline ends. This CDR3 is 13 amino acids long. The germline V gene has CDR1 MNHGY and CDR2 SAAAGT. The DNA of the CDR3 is TGTGCCAGCAGGGAATCAGATAACTATGGCTACACCTTC. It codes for CASRESDNYGYTF.

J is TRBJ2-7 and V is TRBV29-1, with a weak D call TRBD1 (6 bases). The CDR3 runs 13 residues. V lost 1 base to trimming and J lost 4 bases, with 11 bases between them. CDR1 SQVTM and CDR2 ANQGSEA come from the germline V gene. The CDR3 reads CSVEVSRGYEQYF. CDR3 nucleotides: TGCAGCGTTGAAGTTTCCAGGGGTTACGAGCAGTACTTC.

The CDR3 loop reads CAISEMVRGPKEPAFF. In DNA form, the CDR3 reads TGTGCCATCAGTGAGATGGTTCGGGGGCCGAAGGAACCAGCTTTCTTT. The rearrangement links TRBV10-3 to TRBJ1-1; D is possibly TRBD1 (6 bases). The V gene's germline CDR1 is ENHRY and CDR2 SYGVKD. Trimming pared 2 bases from V and 10 bases from J, leaving 23 bases between. This CDR3 comprises 16 residues.

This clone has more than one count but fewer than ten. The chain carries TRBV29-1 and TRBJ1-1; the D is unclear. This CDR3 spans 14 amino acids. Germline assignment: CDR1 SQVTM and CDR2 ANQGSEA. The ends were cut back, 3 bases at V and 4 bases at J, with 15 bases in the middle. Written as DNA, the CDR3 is TGCAGCGTTGATGGGAGCGGTCCCGGCACTGAAGCTTTCTTT. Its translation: CSVDGSGPGTEAFF.

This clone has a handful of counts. The CDR3 nucleotides are TGTGCCAGCAGTTACCTACTGATATTCAGGGATTTCGCTGAAGCTTTCTTT. It yields the protein CASSYLLIFRDFAEAFF. The rearrangement uses TRBV6-8 and TRBJ1-1; maybe TRBD1 (5 bases). This CDR3 has 17 residues. V shed 2 bases and J shed 6 bases, with 22 bases lying between them. Germline V gene data show CDR1 as MNHGY and CDR2 as SAAAGT.

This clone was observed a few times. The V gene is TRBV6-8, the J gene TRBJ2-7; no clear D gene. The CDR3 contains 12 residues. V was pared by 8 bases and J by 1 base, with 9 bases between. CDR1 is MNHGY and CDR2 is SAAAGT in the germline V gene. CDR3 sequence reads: CASLGRSYEQYF. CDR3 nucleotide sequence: TGTGCCAGCCTGGGCAGATCCTACGAGCAGTACTTC.

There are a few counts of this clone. Here the CDR3 DNA reads TGTGCCAGCTCACCACCGGGGATTAGCTTCGAGCAGTACTTC. Amino acid sequence: CASSPPGISFEQYF. This chain uses TRBV18 with TRBJ2-7; D is undetermined. This CDR3 spans 14 amino acids. V was cut by 0 bases and J by 6 bases, with 12 bases left in between. Per the germline V gene, CDR1 is KGHSH and CDR2 is LQKENI.

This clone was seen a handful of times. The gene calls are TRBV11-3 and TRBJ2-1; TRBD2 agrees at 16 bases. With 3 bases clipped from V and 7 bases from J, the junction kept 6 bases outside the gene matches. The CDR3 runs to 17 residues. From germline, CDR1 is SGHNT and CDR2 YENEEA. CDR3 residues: CASSFRRGLAGGNEQFF. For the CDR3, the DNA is TGTGCCAGCAGCTTCCGGAGGGGACTAGCGGGAGGGAATGAGCAGTTCTTC.

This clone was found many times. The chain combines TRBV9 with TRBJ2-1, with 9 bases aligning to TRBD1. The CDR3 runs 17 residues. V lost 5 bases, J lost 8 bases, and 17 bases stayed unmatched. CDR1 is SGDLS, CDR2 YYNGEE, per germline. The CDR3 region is CASSVRVDVTGGYEQFF. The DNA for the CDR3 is TGTGCCAGCAGTGTAAGAGTGGATGTGACAGGGGGATATGAGCAGTTCTTC.

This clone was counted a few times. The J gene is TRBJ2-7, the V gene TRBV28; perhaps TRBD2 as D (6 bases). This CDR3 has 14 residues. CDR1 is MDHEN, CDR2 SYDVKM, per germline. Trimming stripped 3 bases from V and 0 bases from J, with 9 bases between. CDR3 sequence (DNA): TGTGCCAGCAGTTTCCAGGGAGGCTCCTACGAGCAGTACTTC. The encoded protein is CASSFQGGSYEQYF.

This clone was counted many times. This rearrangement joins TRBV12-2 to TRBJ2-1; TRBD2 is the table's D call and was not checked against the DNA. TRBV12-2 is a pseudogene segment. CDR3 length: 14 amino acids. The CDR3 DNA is TGTGCCAGTTCCGGGGGGGCGGGCTACAATGAGCAGTTCTTC. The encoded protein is CASSGGAGYNEQFF.

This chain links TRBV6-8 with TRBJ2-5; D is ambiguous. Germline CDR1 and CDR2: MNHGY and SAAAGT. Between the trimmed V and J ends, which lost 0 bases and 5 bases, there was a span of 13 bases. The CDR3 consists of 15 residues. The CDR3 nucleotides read TGTGCCAGCAGTTACTCGACCGGTGTCTGGGAGACCCAGTACTTC. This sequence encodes CASSYSTGVWETQYF.

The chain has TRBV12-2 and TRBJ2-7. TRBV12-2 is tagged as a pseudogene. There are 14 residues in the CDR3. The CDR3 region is CASGLSQSSYEQYF. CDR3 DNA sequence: TGTGCCTCCGGGCTAAGCCAGAGCTCCTACGAGCAGTACTTC.